These 29 T cell receptor beta chains were all obtained from the same sample, sequenced in a study of cytomegalovirus exposure and HLA in healthy donors. The PCR employed 60 Vbeta primers together with 13 Jbeta primers. Some clones are missing from TCRdb's copy, which holds only in-frame ones; the method was immunoSEQ multiplex PCR. The sample lists 110,000 to 150,000 clones, roughly 68% occurring once. Sequenced material: PBMCs. These receptors were collected from a man aged 55 to 70 in good health and CMV-seronegative.

The gene calls are TRBV19 and TRBJ1-5, with TRBD1 matching over 9 bases. V shed 2 bases, J shed 4 bases, and the junction held 3 bases outside the gene matches. Germline-derived CDR1 and CDR2 are LNHDA and SQIVND (reference sequence). CDR3 size: 15 residues. CDR3 bases: TGTGCCAGTAGTATACCGACAGGGGGGAATCAGCCCCAGCATTTT. It codes for CASSIPTGGNQPQHF.

The chain carries TRBV30 and TRBJ1-2, with TRBD1 matching 9 bases. CDR3 size: 13 residues. The V and J ends lost 0 bases and 8 bases, in that order; junction bases with no gene match: 4. The germline CDR1 and CDR2 sequences are GTSNPN and SVGIG (reference sequence). Written as DNA, the CDR3 is TGTGCCTGGAGTGTTGGGACAGGGAGAGGCTACACCTTC. It yields the protein CAWSVGTGRGYTF.

The rearrangement joins TRBV5-4 to TRBJ2-1; TRBD2 matches 12 bases. The J segment lost 4 bases and the V segment lost 2 bases, leaving 1 base of the junction unmatched. The germline gives CDR1 SGHNT, CDR2 YYREEE (reference sequence). CDR3 size: 15 residues. The chain's CDR3 is CASSLGTSGYNEQFF. CDR3 coding DNA: TGTGCCAGCAGCTTAGGGACTAGCGGGTACAATGAGCAGTTCTTC.

This clone was counted between two and nine times. V is TRBV29-1 and J is TRBJ2-1; 13 nucleotides match TRBD2. V dropped 4 bases and J dropped 4; count of bases not matched to a gene: 1. Germline CDR1 and CDR2: SQVTM and ANQGSEA. CDR3 size: 14 residues. The chain's CDR3 is CSVGLAGGYNEQFF. The CDR3 DNA follows: TGCAGCGTTGGACTAGCGGGAGGTTACAATGAGCAGTTCTTC.

The rearrangement joins TRBV4-3 to TRBJ2-7; 10 bases fit TRBD2. Germline CDR1 reads LGHNA; CDR2 reads YSLEER. The CDR3 contains 15 residues. With 1 base clipped from V and 4 bases from J, the junction kept 4 bases outside the gene matches. The CDR3 sequence is CASSQGNSGRYEQYF. The CDR3 DNA is TGCGCCAGCAGCCAAGGTAATAGCGGGAGGTACGAGCAGTACTTC.

The chain carries TRBV27 and TRBJ2-7; D ambiguous. Trimming shortened V by 4 bases and J by 6 bases, and 7 bases separated the two germline ends. The germline V gene encodes CDR1 MNHEY and CDR2 SMNVEV (reference sequence). CDR3 length: 11 residues. This CDR3 is CASSSAGEQYF. In nucleotides, the CDR3 is TGTGCCAGCAGTTCCGCAGGCGAGCAGTACTTC.

The chain couples TRBV9 to TRBJ1-3; TRBD1 matches 7 bases. Germline V gene lookup returns CDR1 SGDLS and CDR2 YYNGEE. The CDR3 loop spans 15 amino acids. Germline trimming cut 2 bases from V and 3 bases from J; bases unmatched to any gene: 5. The CDR3 here is CASSVDGTVGNTIYF. As DNA, the CDR3 is TGTGCCAGCAGCGTGGACGGGACAGTTGGAAACACCATATATTTT. Combining the CDR3 with reference TRBV9 and TRBJ1-3 gives the whole variable domain DSGVTQTPKHLITATGQRVTLRCSPRSGDLSVYWYQQSLDQGLQFLIQYYNGEERAKGNILERFSAQQFPDLHSELNLSSLELGDSALYFCASSVDGTVGNTIYFGEGSWLTVV.

This clone was counted ten times or more. V gene TRBV11-2 combines with J gene TRBJ1-3, with 7 bases identical to TRBD1. Germline V gene sequence: CDR1 SGHAT, CDR2 FQNNGV. V lost 5 bases, J lost 3 bases, and 4 bases stayed unmatched. The CDR3 extends over 14 amino acids. CDR3 in amino acids: CASSQWTGGNTIYF. In DNA, the CDR3 is TGTGCCAGCAGCCAATGGACAGGTGGAAACACCATATATTTT.

In its sample, this clone was seen a few times. This chain connects TRBV18 to TRBJ2-2; D gene ambiguous. Germline CDR1 is KGHSH and CDR2 is LQKENI. V shed 3 bases and J shed 4 bases, with 12 bases lying between them. CDR3 length: 15 amino acids. The DNA for the CDR3 is TGTGCCAGCTCACCCACGACACTCTTCACCGGGGAGCTGTTTTTT. Residues: CASSPTTLFTGELFF.

The chain is built from TRBV4-2 and TRBJ2-7, with no clear D. In germline, CDR1 is LGHNA, CDR2 YNFKEQ. V was pared by 0 bases and J by 0 bases, with 12 bases between. CDR3 length: 16 residues. The DNA of the CDR3 is TGTGCCAGCAGCCAAGATTCCGAGCGCGACTCCTACGAGCAGTACTTC. Its translation: CASSQDSERDSYEQYF.

The genes are TRBV11-2 and TRBJ2-2; the D is unclear. The CDR3 has 15 amino acids. Per germline, CDR1 SGHAT and CDR2 FQNNGV. With 1 base removed from V and 4 bases from J, the gap between germline ends came to 10 bases. DNA for the CDR3: TGTGCCAGCAGCTTAGTAATACCCGGCACCGGGGAGCTGTTTTTT. Protein sequence: CASSLVIPGTGELFF.

The count of this clone is one. V is TRBV7-9 and J is TRBJ2-7; tentative D call: TRBD1 (6 bases). The CDR3 consists of 12 residues. Germline V gene data show CDR1 as SEHNR and CDR2 as FQNEAQ (reference sequence). V lost 6 bases and J lost 7, with 13 bases in between. The CDR3 DNA follows: TGTGCCAGCAGAATAGGGGGTGGGGAGCAGTACTTC. Protein sequence: CASRIGGGEQYF.

The genes are TRBV9 and TRBJ1-2; TRBD1 is a possible D gene (6 bases). Germline CDR1 reads SGDLS; CDR2 reads YYNGEE. V lost 0 bases and J lost 7, with 10 bases in between. The CDR3 contains 13 residues. The CDR3 region is CASSVEQGGGYTF. The DNA for the CDR3 is TGTGCCAGCAGCGTAGAACAGGGCGGTGGCTACACCTTC.

The CDR3 reads CAWSVVGRGNQPQHF. For the CDR3, the DNA is TGTGCCTGGAGTGTAGTAGGGAGAGGGAATCAGCCCCAGCATTTT. The chain couples TRBV30 to TRBJ1-5; D remains unclear. CDR3 size: 15 residues. Germline V CDR1 and CDR2: GTSNPN, SVGIG (reference sequence). V lost 0 bases to trimming and J lost 4 bases, with 13 bases between them.

This chain uses TRBV30 with TRBJ2-5, with 7 positions matching TRBD2. After removal of 2 bases from V and 0 bases from J, the junction contained 3 bases not matched to a gene. Germline V gives CDR1 GTSNPN, CDR2 SVGIG (reference sequence). The CDR3 has 14 residues. CDR3: CAWSKLADQETQYF. CDR3 nucleotide sequence: TGTGCCTGGAGTAAGCTAGCGGACCAAGAGACCCAGTACTTC.

A few counts support this clone. The chain has TRBV5-1 and TRBJ1-5; 9 bases line up with TRBD1. The trim removed 0 bases at V and 2 bases at J, leaving 9 bases unmatched. The CDR3 consists of 18 residues. Germline V lookup: CDR1 SGHRS, CDR2 YFSETQ. The CDR3 reads CASSLGTGGIMGNQPQHF. The CDR3 coding sequence is TGCGCCAGCAGCTTGGGTACAGGGGGCATAATGGGCAATCAGCCCCAGCATTTT.

The CDR3 DNA reads as TGTGCCAGCAGCTTAGCCTGGACAGGGAATAACGAGCAGTACTTC. Translation gives CASSLAWTGNNEQYF. The chain employs TRBV11-3 and TRBJ2-7, with 8 bases aligning to TRBD1. This CDR3 has 15 amino acids. The germline V gene has CDR1 SGHNT and CDR2 YENEEA. V dropped 1 base and J dropped 5; count of bases not matched to a gene: 7.

The J gene is TRBJ2-1, the V gene TRBV6-5; 11 nucleotides match TRBD2. V was clipped by 6 bases and J by 9 bases; unmatched bases: 10. Germline V CDR1 and CDR2: MNHEY, SVGAGI. The CDR3 sequence is 15 residues long. CDR3 DNA sequence: TGTGCCAGCAGCTCTGGCCTAGCGGGGGGAAGTGAGCAGTTCTTC. Its protein product is CASSSGLAGGSEQFF.

This clone was counted between two and nine times. This chain connects TRBV6-4 to TRBJ2-5; 12 bases map to TRBD2. After removal of 5 bases from V and 5 bases from J, the junction contained 6 bases not matched to a gene. The CDR3 loop spans 15 amino acids. Germline CDR1 MRHNA, CDR2 SNTAGT. In DNA, the CDR3 is TGTGCCAGCAGTCTGACTAGCGGGAGAGGCGAGACCCAGTACTTC. Translation gives CASSLTSGRGETQYF.

V is TRBV27 and J is TRBJ2-2; the D is unclear. V was cut by 2 bases and J by 4 bases, with 5 bases left in between. Germline CDR1 is MNHEY and CDR2 is SMNVEV (reference sequence). The CDR3 extends over 13 amino acids. The chain's CDR3 is CASSLPGTGELFF. CDR3 in DNA: TGTGCCAGCAGTTTACCGGGCACCGGGGAGCTGTTTTTT.

V and J are TRBV7-2 and TRBJ2-5; maybe TRBD1 (6 bases). This CDR3 is 15 amino acids long. V gave up 1 base and J gave up 1 base, with 10 bases separating them. From germline, CDR1 is SGHTA and CDR2 FQGNSA. The CDR3 nucleotides read TGTGCCAGCAGCTTAGGAGGGACACCCCAAGAGACCCAGTACTTC. Its translation: CASSLGGTPQETQYF.

This clone is a singleton in its sample. The chain is built from TRBV2 and TRBJ2-7; 11 bases line up with TRBD1. The ends lost 5 bases at V and 5 bases at J; junction bases unmatched: 5. CDR3 length: 14 amino acids. The germline V gene has CDR1 SNHLY and CDR2 FYNNEI. CDR3 coding DNA: TGTGCCAGCAGTTCGGACAGGGGGCCTCACGAGCAGTACTTC. This sequence encodes CASSSDRGPHEQYF.

Regarding this clone: At the DNA level, this CDR3 is encoded by other sequences in the same sample as well. This sequence joins TRBV5-1 and TRBJ2-5; D unresolved. This CDR3 is 12 amino acids long. Trimming left V 0 bases short and J 4 bases short, with 4 bases between. Per the germline V gene, CDR1 is SGHRS and CDR2 is YFSETQ. The CDR3: CASSLARETQYF. The DNA of the CDR3 is TGCGCCAGCAGCTTGGCGAGAGAGACCCAGTACTTC.

V is TRBV11-2 and J is TRBJ2-7, with 11 bases lining up with TRBD2. CDR3 length: 14 residues. Germline V gene sequence: CDR1 SGHAT, CDR2 FQNNGV. With V trimmed by 1 base and J by 4 bases, 0 bases remained unmatched. DNA for the CDR3: TGTGCCAGCAGCTTAGGACTAGCGGGATACGAGCAGTACTTC. Its protein product is CASSLGLAGYEQYF. The full variable domain, completed using reference TRBV11-2 and TRBJ2-7, is EAGVAQSPRYKIIEKRQSVAFWCNPISGHATLYWYQQILGQGPKLLIQFQNNGVVDDSQLPKDRFSAERLKGVDSTLKIQPAKLEDSAVYLCASSLGLAGYEQYFGPGTRLTVT.

This chain links TRBV5-1 with TRBJ1-2; 12 nucleotides line up with TRBD1. The CDR3 has 15 residues. Germline V gene data show CDR1 as SGHRS and CDR2 as YFSETQ. V shed 3 bases, J shed 8 bases, and the junction held 8 bases outside the gene matches. CDR3 region: CASSSGQGARGGYTF. The DNA of the CDR3 is TGCGCCAGCAGCTCGGGACAGGGGGCGCGGGGAGGCTACACCTTC.

The CDR3 loop reads CASSERTSGFSYEQYF. CDR3 DNA: TGTGCCAGCAGTGAGCGGACTAGCGGGTTCTCCTACGAGCAGTACTTC. This rearrangement joins TRBV6-1 to TRBJ2-7, with 11 bases that match TRBD2. CDR3 size: 16 residues. V lost 3 bases and J lost 0; bases outside the gene matches: 4. Germline V CDR1 and CDR2: MNHNS, SASEGT.

With respect to this clone: The junction shows a germline mismatch at one end, possibly a read error. Here the CDR3 reads CAWQDREYDGYPF. The DNA for the CDR3 is TGTGCCTGGCAAGACAGGGAGTATGATGGCTACCCCTTC. The chain joins TRBV30 to TRBJ1-2; 7 bases fit TRBD1. The length of the CDR3 is 13 residues. Germline assignment: CDR1 GTSNPN and CDR2 SVGIG (reference sequence).

This chain uses TRBV7-9 with TRBJ2-3; 12 nucleotides align to TRBD2. V shed 6 bases, J shed 2 bases, and the junction held 6 bases outside the gene matches. The CDR3 has 16 residues. CDR1 is SEHNR, CDR2 FQNEAQ, per germline (reference sequence). As DNA, the CDR3 is TGTGCCAGCAGACTAGCGGGAGGCACCCTCACAGATACGCAGTATTTT. It codes for CASRLAGGTLTDTQYF.

The rearrangement uses TRBV13 and TRBJ2-2; D is uncertain. This CDR3 comprises 14 residues. Germline CDR1 PRHDT, CDR2 FYEKMQ (reference sequence). Trimming removed 2 bases from V and 4 bases from J, with 8 bases in between. The CDR3 reads CASSLQRFTGELFF. CDR3 coding DNA: TGTGCCAGCAGCTTACAACGGTTCACCGGGGAGCTGTTTTTT.